The rows below give T cell receptor beta chains drawn from one sample of a study of blood T cell repertoires in COVID-19. Profiled with immunoSEQ multiplex PCR; TCRdb holds only in-frame clones, not every one. The table records around 100,000 clones, around 92% of them present only once. Sequenced material: peripheral blood. Source of these receptors: a man aged 45-65 years with active COVID-19. Each CDR3 is given with its conserved first and last residue. A D gene is named only where the DNA matches it firmly. Size is stated for part of the rows, as once, few or many counts, or as a class when the clone is expanded.

>TRBV27|TRBD1|NA|TRBJ1-3
CASSTGAGNTIYF
TGTGCCAGCAGTACAGGGGCCGGAAACACCATATATTTT
>TRBV7-8|NA|NA|TRBJ1-5
CASSRQAYQPQHF
TGTGCCAGCAGCCGACAGGCGTATCAGCCCCAGCATTTT
>TRBV28|TRBD2|once|TRBJ2-1
CASSDGLAGSSYNEQFF
TGTGCCAGCAGTGATGGACTAGCGGGAAGCTCCTACAATGAGCAGTTCTTC
>TRBV19|TRBD1|NA|TRBJ2-1
CASSIEGQTYNEQFF
TGTGCCAGTAGTATAGAGGGACAGACCTACAATGAGCAGTTCTTC
>TRBV7-9|NA|NA|TRBJ2-5
CASSSPQGLGETQYF
TGTGCCAGCAGCTCCCCGCAGGGTCTGGGGGAGACCCAGTACTTC
>TRBV28|NA|NA|TRBJ1-1
CASRYRTEAFF
TGTGCCAGCAGATATCGGACTGAAGCTTTCTTT
>TRBV10-2|NA|NA|TRBJ1-1
CASSDRSGDNTEAFF
TGCGCCAGCAGTGATCGAAGCGGGGACAACACTGAAGCTTTCTTT
>TRBV7-9|TRBD1|NA|TRBJ1-2
CASSPQQTGRGYTF
TGTGCCAGCAGCCCCCAGCAGACAGGGCGCGGCTACACCTTC
>TRBV3-1/TRBV3-2|NA|NA|TRBJ1-2
CASSQESKRAGYTF
TGTGCCAGCAGCCAAGAAAGTAAGCGAGCTGGCTACACCTTC
>TRBV6-5|NA|NA|TRBJ1-2
CASSYSGGGDYGYTF
TGTGCCAGCAGTTACTCGGGCGGGGGCGACTATGGCTACACCTTC
>TRBV14|NA|NA|TRBJ2-3
CASSQDNNGDTQYF
TGTGCCAGCAGCCAAGATAACAATGGAGATACGCAGTATTTT
>TRBV12-3/TRBV12-4|NA|few|TRBJ1-6
CASSLAVPALHF
TGTGCCAGCAGTCTAGCCGTTCCGGCCCTCCACTTT
>TRBV13|TRBD2|NA|TRBJ2-7
CASSSGLATYEQYF
TGTGCCAGCAGCTCGGGACTAGCAACCTACGAGCAGTACTTC
>TRBV30|TRBD1|NA|TRBJ1-2
CAWTRGTGYGYTF
TGTGCCTGGACCCGAGGGACAGGCTATGGCTACACCTTC
>TRBV20-1|NA|NA|TRBJ1-4
CGGATNEKLFF
TGCGGGGGGGCAACTAATGAAAAACTGTTTTTT
>TRBV28|NA|NA|TRBJ1-5
CASNPPGSSNQPQHF
TGTGCCAGCAACCCCCCGGGTTCGAGCAATCAGCCCCAGCATTTT
>TRBV28|TRBD1|NA|TRBJ1-4
CASSTSWTGSNEKLFF
TGTGCCAGCAGTACCTCCTGGACAGGTAGCAATGAAAAACTGTTTTTT
>TRBV4-2|TRBD2|NA|TRBJ2-7
CASSQERGTSEGTSYEQYF
TGTGCCAGCAGCCAAGAGCGGGGGACTAGCGAGGGAACCTCCTACGAGCAGTACTTC
>TRBV2|TRBD1|NA|TRBJ2-2
CASGGQGANTGELFF
TGTGCCAGCGGGGGACAGGGGGCGAACACCGGGGAGCTGTTTTTT
>TRBV19|TRBD2|NA|TRBJ2-1
CASSDAGLAGGYNEQFF
TGTGCCAGTAGTGATGCGGGACTAGCGGGAGGGTACAATGAGCAGTTCTTC